The clone carrying this T cell receptor beta chain was detected only once. Per the study methods: By means of reference gene primer amplification, nucleated cell counts were estimated. Profiling relied on immunoSEQ multiplex PCR, and the TCRdb table lists in-frame clones only, not all of them. V and J calls and clone size are given by that table; D and trimming were obtained from the DNA. The table shows about 130,000 clones, with around 80% occurring only once. This record belongs to a study of blood T cell repertoires in COVID-19. Turning to the study itself: Acute and convalescent COVID-19 samples came from the United States, Italy and Spain.

J lost 4 bases, V lost 6 bases, and 4 bases had no gene match. The CDR3 has 13 amino acids. Looked up from germline, CDR1 is MNHEY and CDR2 is SVGAGI. This TCR came from a man in his 70s with acute or convalescent COVID-19. The V gene is TRBV6-5, the J gene TRBJ1-2; 8 nucleotides agree with TRBD1. Sequencing used peripheral blood. The CDR3 sequence is CASSQTGAYGYTF. The CDR3 DNA is TGTGCCAGCAGCCAGACAGGGGCCTATGGCTACACCTTC.